The 9 T cell receptor beta chains reported below all come from one sample, sequenced in a study of blood T cells in healthy people across ages. Using a J-beta primer mix together with a sample-barcoded 5' primer, a second PCR was run for about 6 to 12 cycles. One entry per CDR3 protein results from TCRdb running MiXCR on the 5' RACE reads. The repertoire consists of over 450,000 distinct CDR3 sequences, with more than 20% occurring once and the leading ten covering roughly 10%. This sample also appeared in a second study, on T cells of mothers and their children.

Specimen: blood. The receptors here all came from a boy between 10 and 17 years old in good health.

The chain uses TRBV6-5 and TRBJ1-1, with TRBD1 matching over 8 bases. The CDR3 extends over 17 amino acids. Unmatched junction bases numbered 13, after V lost 2 bases and J lost 5 bases. Germline CDR1 is MNHEY and CDR2 is SVGAGI. The CDR3 sequence is CASSYGGAGGAGTEAFF. As DNA, the CDR3 is TGTGCCAGCAGTTACGGGGGAGCAGGGGGCGCTGGTACTGAAGCTTTCTTT.

J is TRBJ2-7 and V is TRBV5-1; D is uncertain. The CDR3 has 11 residues. Germline-derived CDR1 and CDR2 are SGHRS and YFSETQ. V was shortened by 4 bases and J by 6 bases, with 8 bases between the two germline ends. The CDR3 reads CASSVDSEQYF. DNA for the CDR3: TGCGCCAGCAGCGTAGACTCCGAGCAGTACTTC.

This rearrangement joins TRBV19 to TRBJ1-2; 8 bases agree with TRBD1. The J segment lost 8 bases and the V segment lost 6 bases, leaving 8 bases of the junction unmatched. This CDR3 is 13 amino acids long. Per the germline V gene, CDR1 is LNHDA and CDR2 is SQIVND (reference sequence). The CDR3 here is CASSLTGGSGYTF. CDR3 sequence (DNA): TGTGCCAGTAGCCTAACAGGGGGTTCGGGCTACACCTTC.

There are a few counts of this clonotype. The chain employs TRBV12-3 or TRBV12-4 and TRBJ2-7; D may correspond to TRBD1 or TRBD2 (5 bases each). V shed 2 bases and J shed 11 bases, with 13 bases lying between them. This CDR3 is 12 amino acids long. The CDR3 bases are TGTGCCAGCAGTTTACCGGGGCCCAAAGAGTACTTC. Its translation is CASSLPGPKEYF.

The chain recombines TRBV7-6 with TRBJ2-5; D possibly corresponds to TRBD1 (5 bases). CDR1 and CDR2 (germline): SGHVS, FNYEAQ. V was pared by 6 bases and J by 0 bases, with 11 bases between. The CDR3 runs 14 residues. The CDR3 sequence is CASSSGHYQETQYF. The CDR3 nucleotides read TGTGCCAGCAGTTCTGGACATTACCAAGAGACCCAGTACTTC.

The V and J genes are TRBV9 and TRBJ2-7; 10 nucleotides line up with TRBD1. Germline V CDR1 and CDR2: SGDLS, YYNGEE. Trimming removed 4 bases from V and 1 base from J; junction bases left unmatched: 5. The CDR3 runs to 15 residues. CDR3 in DNA: TGTGCCAGCAGCTATGGGACAGGGGAGTCCTACGAGCAGTACTTC. Protein sequence: CASSYGTGESYEQYF.

V gene TRBV29-1 combines with J gene TRBJ2-1; 12 nucleotides line up with TRBD2. CDR3 length: 15 residues. CDR1 SQVTM and CDR2 ANQGSEA come from the germline V gene. Germline trimming cut 3 bases from V and 4 bases from J; bases unmatched to any gene: 4. CDR3 bases: TGCAGCGTTGAGGGAACTAGCGGGGGGTACAATGAGCAGTTCTTC. It translates to CSVEGTSGGYNEQFF.

The chain couples TRBV6-6 to TRBJ2-5, with D tentatively TRBD2 (6 bases). The V gene lost 6 bases and the J gene lost 9 bases, with 20 bases spanning the gap. This CDR3 is 14 amino acids long. Germline V gene sequence: CDR1 MNHNY, CDR2 SVGAGI (reference sequence). The CDR3: CASSPSGTGESQYF. The CDR3 coding sequence is TGTGCCAGCAGCCCCTCTGGCACGGGGGAGTCCCAGTACTTC.

This clonotype was seen more than once but under ten times. The V and J genes are TRBV7-9 and TRBJ2-7; 9 bases fit TRBD1. The CDR3 is made up of 16 amino acids. V trimming: 5 bases; J trimming: 3 bases; junction bases outside the gene matches: 11. Germline V gene data show CDR1 as SEHNR and CDR2 as FQNEAQ (reference sequence). For the CDR3, the DNA is TGTGCCAGCAGCCTTCCCCGGGACAGGGCCTTCTACGAGCAGTACTTC. This gives the protein CASSLPRDRAFYEQYF.